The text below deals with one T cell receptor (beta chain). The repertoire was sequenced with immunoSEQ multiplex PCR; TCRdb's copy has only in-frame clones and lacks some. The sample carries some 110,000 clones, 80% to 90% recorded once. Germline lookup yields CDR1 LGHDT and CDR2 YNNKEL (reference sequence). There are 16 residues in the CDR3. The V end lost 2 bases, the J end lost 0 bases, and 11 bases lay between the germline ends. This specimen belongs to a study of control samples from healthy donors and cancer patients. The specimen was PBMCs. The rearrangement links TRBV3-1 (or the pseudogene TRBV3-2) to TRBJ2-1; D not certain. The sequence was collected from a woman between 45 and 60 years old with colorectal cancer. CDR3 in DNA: TGTGCCAGCAGCCAACCCGGGTGGAGCTCCTACAATGAGCAGTTCTTC. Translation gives CASSQPGWSSYNEQFF.